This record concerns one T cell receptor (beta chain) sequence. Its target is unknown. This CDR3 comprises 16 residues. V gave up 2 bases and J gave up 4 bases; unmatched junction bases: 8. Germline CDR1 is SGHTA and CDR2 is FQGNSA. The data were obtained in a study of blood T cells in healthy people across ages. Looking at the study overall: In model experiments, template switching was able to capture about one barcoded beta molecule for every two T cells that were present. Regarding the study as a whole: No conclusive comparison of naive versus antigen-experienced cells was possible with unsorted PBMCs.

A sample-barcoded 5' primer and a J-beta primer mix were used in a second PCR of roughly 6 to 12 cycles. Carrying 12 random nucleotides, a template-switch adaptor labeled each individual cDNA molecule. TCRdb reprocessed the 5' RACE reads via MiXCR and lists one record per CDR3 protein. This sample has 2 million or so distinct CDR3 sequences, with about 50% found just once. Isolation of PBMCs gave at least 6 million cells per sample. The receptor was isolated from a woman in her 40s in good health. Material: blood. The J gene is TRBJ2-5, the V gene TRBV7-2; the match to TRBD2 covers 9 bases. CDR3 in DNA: TGTGCCAGCAGCTTATTTCGCGGGGGGGCTGCAGAGACCCAGTACTTC. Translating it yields CASSLFRGGAAETQYF.